This T cell receptor (beta chain) was identified in a study of blood T cell repertoires in COVID-19. Study at large: From the United States, Italy and Spain came samples of acute and convalescent COVID-19. Sources were T cells, B-cell-depleted T cells, or PBMCs; the material itself was cDNA or gDNA.

V was cut by 6 bases and J by 4 bases, with 12 bases left in between. Germline-derived CDR1 and CDR2 are MNHEY and SVGAGI. CDR3 length: 13 residues. Source study methods: Amplifying reference gene primers gave estimates of nucleated cell counts. Produced via immunoSEQ multiplex PCR; TCRdb's table is partial and in-frame only. V, J and clone size are those of that table, while D and trimming were read from the DNA. Of fewer than 250,000 clones in the sample, around four fifths were seen once. The chain is built from TRBV6-5 and TRBJ2-5; D perhaps matches TRBD1 (6 bases). This receptor was obtained from a man aged 50 to 60 with acute or convalescent COVID-19. Sequences were obtained from peripheral blood. CDR3 nucleotides: TGTGCCAGCAGCCCACCAGGGGCAGAGACCCAGTACTTC. Residues: CASSPPGAETQYF.